Following are 25 T cell receptor beta chains from one sample sequenced in a study of blood T cell repertoires in COVID-19. Method: immunoSEQ multiplex PCR; TCRdb's copy keeps in-frame clones and lacks some. The table shows 70,000 to 100,000 clones, with around 89% occurring only once. Sequences were obtained from peripheral blood. The receptor source for this set is an elderly woman with active COVID-19.

The V call is TRBV28, the J call TRBJ2-5; D might be TRBD2 (5 bases). The CDR3 has 14 amino acids. Per germline, CDR1 MDHEN and CDR2 SYDVKM. The V gene lost 7 bases and the J gene lost 4 bases, with 16 bases spanning the gap. CDR3 sequence reads: CASTTGRGRETQYF. Written as DNA, the CDR3 is TGTGCCAGCACTACCGGGCGAGGGCGAGAGACCCAGTACTTC.

This clone was seen only a few times. The chain recombines TRBV5-1 with TRBJ1-1; maybe TRBD1 (5 bases). Germline V gives CDR1 SGHRS, CDR2 YFSETQ. The length of the CDR3 is 14 residues. Trimming cost V 3 bases and J 1 base, with 10 bases left between them. Here the CDR3 reads CASSSATENTEAFF. CDR3 coding DNA: TGCGCCAGCAGCTCCGCGACAGAGAACACTGAAGCTTTCTTT.

This chain connects TRBV3-1 (or the pseudogene TRBV3-2) to TRBJ2-1, with D hard to call. V was pared by 1 base and J by 8 bases, with 9 bases between. CDR1 is LGHDT and CDR2 is YNNKEL in the germline V gene (reference sequence). The CDR3 is 13 residues long. The CDR3 loop is CASSQGAVDEQFF. CDR3 sequence (DNA): TGTGCCAGCAGCCAAGGAGCTGTGGATGAGCAGTTCTTC.

The V and J genes are TRBV6-5 and TRBJ2-5, with 12 bases matching TRBD1. Germline CDR1 MNHEY, CDR2 SVGAGI. The V segment lost 0 bases and the J segment 5 bases; nucleotides outside the gene matches: 4. The CDR3 extends over 16 amino acids. CDR3 residues: CASSYSGQGATETQYF. For the CDR3, the DNA is TGTGCCAGCAGTTACTCGGGACAGGGGGCGACGGAGACCCAGTACTTC.

The chain joins TRBV7-8 to TRBJ2-7; 9 nucleotides agree with TRBD1. With V trimmed by 1 base and J by 6 bases, 10 bases remained unmatched. The CDR3 has 16 amino acids. Germline lookup yields CDR1 SGHVS and CDR2 FQNEAQ. The CDR3 sequence is CASSLVQRTGALEQYF. The CDR3 nucleotides are TGTGCCAGCAGCTTAGTACAAAGGACAGGGGCCCTCGAGCAGTACTTC.

The J gene is TRBJ2-7, the V gene TRBV10-3, with 11 positions matching TRBD2. With V trimmed by 4 bases and J by 6 bases, 8 bases remained unmatched. CDR3 length equals 15 residues. Germline CDR1 and CDR2: ENHRY and SYGVKD. CDR3: CAISGQTSGSSEQYF. CDR3 in DNA: TGTGCCATCAGTGGTCAAACTAGCGGGAGTTCCGAGCAGTACTTC.

This clone has just one count. V is TRBV2 and J is TRBJ2-5; 12 bases align to TRBD2. Germline assignment: CDR1 SNHLY and CDR2 FYNNEI. Losses at the gene ends were 6 bases for V and 5 bases for J; bases not matched to a gene: 7. The CDR3 has 15 amino acids. Written as DNA, the CDR3 is TGTGCCAGCAGCCTACTAGCGGGAGGAGGGGAGACCCAGTACTTC. This translates into CASSLLAGGGETQYF. The full variable domain, rest sourced from reference TRBV2 and TRBJ2-5, is EPEVTQTPSHQVTQMGQEVILRCVPISNHLYFYWYRQILGQKVEFLVSFYNNEISEKSEIFDDQFSVERPDGSNFTLKIRSTKLEDSAMYFCASSLLAGGGETQYFGPGTRLLVL.

V gene TRBV7-2 combines with J gene TRBJ2-5, with a tentative D call TRBD2 (7 bases). This CDR3 has 16 residues. Trimming pared 5 bases from V and 2 bases from J, leaving 18 bases between. CDR1 SGHTA and CDR2 FQGNSA come from the germline V gene. The DNA of the CDR3 is TGTGCCAGCAGCCTTCAGGGAGGGAGGGGGCAAGAGACCCAGTACTTC. Protein product: CASSLQGGRGQETQYF.

This clone was seen once. The chain has TRBV7-2 and TRBJ2-1; tentatively, D is TRBD2 (6 bases). V lost 7 bases and J 7 bases, leaving 17 bases between the germline ends. The CDR3 runs 14 residues. From germline, CDR1 is SGHTA and CDR2 FQGNSA. CDR3 in amino acids: CASTSAARGNEQFF. The CDR3 nucleotides read TGTGCCAGCACCTCAGCGGCCCGGGGGAATGAGCAGTTCTTC.

The chain recombines TRBV29-1 with TRBJ2-7; 9 bases line up with TRBD1. CDR1 is SQVTM and CDR2 is ANQGSEA in the germline V gene. Trimming took 0 bases from V and 9 from J; bases not matched to a gene: 9. The CDR3 extends over 14 amino acids. CDR3 region: CSVEDLLGQGVQYF. The DNA of the CDR3 is TGCAGCGTTGAAGATCTTTTGGGACAGGGTGTGCAGTACTTC.

The V gene is TRBV28, the J gene TRBJ2-5; TRBD2 matches at 9 bases. Losses at the gene ends were 6 bases for V and 2 bases for J; bases not matched to a gene: 7. The V gene's germline CDR1 is MDHEN and CDR2 SYDVKM. CDR3 length equals 15 residues. The CDR3, as DNA: TGTGCCAGCAGGGGCTCCAGCGGGGGGCAAGAGACCCAGTACTTC. This codes for CASRGSSGGQETQYF.

The chain couples TRBV18 to TRBJ1-5; possible D gene TRBD1, 5 bases. Germline CDR1 is KGHSH and CDR2 is LQKENI. V lost 2 bases, J lost 4 bases, and 9 bases lay in between. CDR3 length equals 14 residues. The CDR3 reads CASSPAGGNQPQHF. The CDR3 DNA reads as TGTGCCAGCTCACCAGCTGGGGGGAATCAGCCCCAGCATTTT.

CDR3 sequence reads: CASSADVGVLVGGYTF. The CDR3, as DNA: TGTGCCAGCAGCGCTGACGTCGGGGTTCTAGTTGGTGGCTACACCTTC. The J gene is TRBJ1-2, the V gene TRBV3-1 (or the pseudogene TRBV3-2); D is unclear. CDR1 is LGHDT and CDR2 is YNNKEL in the germline V gene (reference sequence). V gave up 5 bases and J gave up 7 bases, with 23 bases separating them. This CDR3 is built from 16 residues.

The chain links TRBV11-2 to TRBJ1-2, with 7 nucleotides matching TRBD1. V shed 1 base and J 5 bases; nucleotides not matched to a gene: 4. Germline lookup yields CDR1 SGHAT and CDR2 FQNNGV. The CDR3 consists of 14 residues. The CDR3 sequence: CASSLGGGWYGYTF. For the CDR3, the DNA is TGTGCCAGCAGCTTAGGAGGGGGCTGGTATGGCTACACCTTC.

The V gene is TRBV4-3, the J gene TRBJ2-3; D is ambiguous. The CDR3 consists of 14 residues. Germline V gene sequence: CDR1 LGHNA, CDR2 YSLEER. Deletions cut 2 bases from V and 0 bases from J, with 6 bases between. CDR3 DNA: TGCGCCAGCAGCCAATCTATAAGCACAGATACGCAGTATTTT. It codes for CASSQSISTDTQYF.

This chain joins TRBV29-1 and TRBJ2-5; D is undetermined. V lost 2 bases and J lost 5, with 9 bases in between. Looked up from germline, CDR1 is SQVTM and CDR2 is ANQGSEA. The length of the CDR3 is 12 residues. DNA of the CDR3: TGCAGCGTTGAACGAGAGTTCGAGACCCAGTACTTC. Its protein product is CSVEREFETQYF.

The chain employs TRBV27 and TRBJ1-1, with D perhaps TRBD1 (5 bases). CDR1 is MNHEY, CDR2 SMNVEV, per germline (reference sequence). Trimming removed 2 bases at V and 5 bases at J, with 15 bases between. There are 15 residues in the CDR3. CDR3 DNA sequence: TGTGCCAGCAGTTTAAGCATCGGAGGGGTAACTGAAGCTTTCTTT. Its translation is CASSLSIGGVTEAFF.

In its sample, this clone was seen a few times. The chain uses TRBV7-2 and TRBJ2-1; 7 nucleotides line up with TRBD2. The length of the CDR3 is 16 residues. Germline V CDR1 and CDR2: SGHTA, FQGNSA. The trim removed 4 bases at V and 7 bases at J, leaving 13 bases unmatched. The CDR3, as DNA: TGTGCCAGCAGCTCCGGGGGGAGCGGTATACAAAATGAGCAGTTCTTC. It yields the protein CASSSGGSGIQNEQFF.

The V and J genes are TRBV4-3 and TRBJ1-2, with TRBD1 matching 7 bases. The CDR3 covers 16 residues. V dropped 0 bases and J dropped 2; count of bases not matched to a gene: 6. In germline, CDR1 is LGHNA, CDR2 YSLEER. CDR3 nucleotide sequence: TGCGCCAGCAGCCAAGATTCAAGGGGGCCGAACTATGGCTACACCTTC. Translating it yields CASSQDSRGPNYGYTF.

The chain joins TRBV2 to TRBJ1-5; 10 bases fit TRBD1. CDR3 length: 15 residues. Germline trimming cut 3 bases from V and 6 bases from J; bases unmatched to any gene: 5. Germline loops: CDR1 SNHLY, CDR2 FYNNEI. The CDR3: CASSDWDRGVQPQHF. In DNA form, the CDR3 reads TGTGCCAGCAGTGATTGGGACAGGGGTGTTCAGCCCCAGCATTTT.

The chain links TRBV5-1 to TRBJ1-6; tentative D call: TRBD1 (6 bases). Germline V gene data show CDR1 as SGHRS and CDR2 as YFSETQ. Trimming took off 5 bases at V and 0 bases at J, with 12 bases between the two ends. This CDR3 contains 16 residues. This chain's CDR3 is CASRFQGSSYNSPLHF. The CDR3 DNA reads as TGCGCCAGCAGGTTCCAGGGGAGCTCCTATAATTCACCCCTCCACTTT.

The chain has TRBV7-8 and TRBJ2-7; 8 bases are shared with TRBD1. Germline lookup yields CDR1 SGHVS and CDR2 FQNEAQ. This CDR3 contains 16 residues. V lost 5 bases, J lost 1 base, and 10 bases stayed unmatched. The CDR3 DNA reads TGTGCCAGCAGCCTACTCAGGACAGGGTCGTCCTACGAGCAGTACTTC. Protein sequence: CASSLLRTGSSYEQYF.

This clone was seen a single time. This chain connects TRBV7-8 to TRBJ2-1; D uncertain. Trimming took 3 bases from V and 7 from J, leaving 16 bases between them. Germline loops: CDR1 SGHVS, CDR2 FQNEAQ. The CDR3 is 15 residues long. The CDR3 DNA follows: TGTGCCAGCAGCTTGGTCGGTGGTCCTTGGAATGAGCAGTTCTTC. Protein sequence: CASSLVGGPWNEQFF.

The rearrangement joins TRBV11-2 to TRBJ1-5; 7 bases map to TRBD1. V shed 0 bases and J 1 base; nucleotides not matched to a gene: 0. CDR3 length: 15 amino acids. Germline V lookup: CDR1 SGHAT, CDR2 FQNNGV. For the CDR3, the DNA is TGTGCCAGCAGCTTAGAACAGGGGAGCAATCAGCCCCAGCATTTT. This codes for CASSLEQGSNQPQHF.

The genes are TRBV28 and TRBJ1-4, with 8 bases that match TRBD1. Looked up from germline, CDR1 is MDHEN and CDR2 is SYDVKM. CDR3 length: 16 amino acids. Unmatched junction bases numbered 11, after V lost 6 bases and J lost 5 bases. The CDR3 DNA is TGTGCCAGCAGGCCCCGACAGGGGTGGAAGAATGAAAAACTGTTTTTT. Protein: CASRPRQGWKNEKLFF.